Listed here are 30 T cell receptor beta chains from one sample, sequenced in a study of PD-1 blockade in classical Hodgkin lymphoma (dated by TCRdb to the early 2020s). The time point label on this specimen signifies: newly diagnosed, previously untreated cHL patient sample. Using a Miltenyi CD4+ T cell isolation kit, CD4+ T cells were purified from thawed PBMCs through magnetic negative selection. Receptor amplification or capture employed the immunoSEQ multiplex PCR assay. TCRdb holds this immuneACCESS table with in-frame rearrangements only. Some clones are missing; in checked studies, unresolved V genes explain under half, and the rest has no known cause. This sample is represented by about 35,000 clones; around 88% of them were singletons. The ten largest clones capture around 0.21% of the sample. Sequences were obtained from CD4+ T cells from blood. The receptors come from a human donor with classical Hodgkin lymphoma.

This clone occurred once. V and J are TRBV10-3 and TRBJ2-7; 10 bases agree with TRBD1. The V and J ends lost 1 base and 2 bases, in that order; junction bases with no gene match: 2. CDR3 length: 15 residues. Germline CDR1 reads ENHRY; CDR2 reads SYGVKD. CDR3 bases: TGTGCCATCAGTGAGTACGGGACAGGGGCCTACGAGCAGTACTTC. Protein sequence: CAISEYGTGAYEQYF.

The chain couples TRBV10-3 to TRBJ1-5, with 9 bases aligning to TRBD1. Germline values: CDR1 ENHRY, CDR2 SYGVKD. The trim removed 6 bases at V and 5 bases at J, leaving 8 bases unmatched. CDR3 size: 15 residues. Here the CDR3 reads CAIREWDREDQPQHF. For the CDR3, the DNA is TGTGCCATCAGGGAATGGGACAGGGAGGATCAGCCCCAGCATTTT.

This rearrangement joins TRBV6-5 to TRBJ1-2, with a weak D call TRBD1 (6 bases). Germline assignment: CDR1 MNHEY and CDR2 SVGAGI. Trimming took 7 bases from V and 6 from J, leaving 15 bases between them. This CDR3 has 13 residues. The DNA of the CDR3 is TGTGCCAGCACCCAGGGGAGCTTGCATGGCTACACCTTC. Protein sequence: CASTQGSLHGYTF.

The rearrangement joins TRBV19 to TRBJ1-2; D not resolved. This CDR3 is built from 13 residues. The germline V gene encodes CDR1 LNHDA and CDR2 SQIVND (reference sequence). V lost 7 bases to trimming and J lost 4 bases, with 13 bases between them. The DNA of the CDR3 is TGTGCCAGTATAGGAGGGCTGCCCTATGGCTACACCTTC. It is translated as CASIGGLPYGYTF.

This rearrangement joins TRBV25-1 to TRBJ2-7; D unclear. The V gene's germline CDR1 is MGHDK and CDR2 SYGVNS. Trimming removed 3 bases from V and 1 base from J, with 4 bases in between. The CDR3 runs 12 residues. This CDR3 is CASSERSYEQYF. The CDR3 nucleotides are TGTGCCAGCAGTGAGAGGTCCTACGAGCAGTACTTC.

The gene calls are TRBV21-1 and TRBJ1-2; the table's D call, TRBD1, has no DNA check behind it. TRBV21-1 is flagged as a pseudogene. This CDR3 is built from 16 residues. CDR3 loop: CASIPRAGTGGDDSTF. The CDR3 DNA is TGTGCCAGCATCCCTCGTGCCGGGACAGGGGGCGACGATTCCACCTTC.

This chain joins TRBV11-2 and TRBJ2-5; 7 nucleotides match TRBD1. Germline V gives CDR1 SGHAT, CDR2 FQNNGV. J gave up 2 bases and V 2 bases, and 14 bases lay outside the gene matches. CDR3 size: 18 residues. CDR3 sequence: CASSLRGTAKPFQETQYF. CDR3 nucleotides: TGTGCCAGCAGCTTAAGGGGGACAGCGAAGCCGTTTCAAGAGACCCAGTACTTC.

The chain has TRBV2 and TRBJ1-3; 8 bases are shared with TRBD1. Germline V lookup: CDR1 SNHLY, CDR2 FYNNEI. This CDR3 comprises 15 residues. The V gene end was trimmed by 6 bases and the J gene end by 0 bases; junction bases not matched to a gene: 4. The DNA of the CDR3 is TGTGCCAGCAGGGGACAGGTCCGCTCTGGAAACACCATATATTTT. This encodes CASRGQVRSGNTIYF.

The rearrangement links TRBV27 to TRBJ2-1; D call uncertain. The germline V gene encodes CDR1 MNHEY and CDR2 SMNVEV (reference sequence). This CDR3 comprises 13 residues. V was shortened by 8 bases and J by 4 bases, with 12 bases between the two germline ends. The CDR3: CASRSLGYNEQFF. The CDR3 bases are TGTGCCAGCCGCAGTCTGGGGTACAATGAGCAGTTCTTC.

V is TRBV6-5 and J is TRBJ1-1, with D maybe TRBD1 (5 bases). The V end lost 5 bases, the J end lost 2 bases, and 15 bases lay between the germline ends. The CDR3 runs 15 residues. The germline V gene has CDR1 MNHEY and CDR2 SVGAGI. CDR3 amino acids: CASSPSDRINTEAFF. The DNA for the CDR3 is TGTGCCAGCAGTCCCAGCGACAGAATTAACACTGAAGCTTTCTTT.

The chain employs TRBV5-5 and TRBJ1-1; 9 nucleotides line up with TRBD1. Germline V gene sequence: CDR1 SGHKS, CDR2 YYEKEE (reference sequence). V shed 0 bases and J 4 bases; nucleotides not matched to a gene: 10. The CDR3 consists of 17 residues. The CDR3 loop reads CASSLGVRTGEGTEAFF. CDR3 nucleotides: TGTGCCAGCAGCTTGGGGGTGAGGACAGGGGAGGGCACTGAAGCTTTCTTT.

The chain is built from TRBV4-1 and TRBJ2-5; D gene unclear. Germline CDR1 reads MGHRA; CDR2 reads YSYEKL. Trimming took 6 bases from V and 1 from J, leaving 12 bases between them. This CDR3 is 14 amino acids long. CDR3 residues: CASRPVGFQETQYF. CDR3 in DNA: TGCGCCAGCAGGCCCGTGGGTTTCCAAGAGACCCAGTACTTC.

DNA for the CDR3: TGCGCCAGCAGCCATATTTTGCGGCAATCGCAGGAAAAACTGTTTTTT. It encodes CASSHILRQSQEKLFF. The gene calls are TRBV4-1 and TRBJ1-4; D not certain. The CDR3 extends over 16 amino acids. Per germline, CDR1 MGHRA and CDR2 YSYEKL. Trimming removed 3 bases at V and 8 bases at J, with 19 bases between.

The chain is built from TRBV10-2 and TRBJ2-3; 7 bases align to TRBD1. V lost 3 bases to trimming and J lost 2 bases; unmatched junction nucleotides: 5. The CDR3 runs to 15 residues. Looked up from germline, CDR1 is WSHSY and CDR2 is SAAADI. The CDR3 spells CASSERDRTTDTQYF. In nucleotides, the CDR3 is TGCGCCAGCAGTGAAAGGGACAGAACCACAGATACGCAGTATTTT.

The gene calls are TRBV7-6 and TRBJ2-1, with 7 bases identical to TRBD2. The CDR3 sequence is 19 residues long. Looked up from germline, CDR1 is SGHVS and CDR2 is FNYEAQ. V lost 3 bases to trimming and J lost 0 bases; unmatched junction nucleotides: 14. The CDR3 bases are TGTGCCAGCAGCTTTTCCTTAAGCGGGACGTTTCTCTCCTACAATGAGCAGTTCTTC. Translated: CASSFSLSGTFLSYNEQFF.

This sequence joins TRBV18 and TRBJ2-7; D may be TRBD2 (5 bases). This CDR3 region has 15 residues. The germline CDR1 and CDR2 sequences are KGHSH and LQKENI. Trimming left V 4 bases short and J 2 bases short, with 15 bases between. The DNA of the CDR3 is TGTGCCAGCTCACGCGGAAAAACCGGGGCCTACGAGCAGTACTTC. Its translation: CASSRGKTGAYEQYF.

The chain carries TRBV2 and TRBJ1-1; D not certain. V lost 6 bases, J lost 0 bases, and 5 bases lay in between. Germline CDR1 SNHLY, CDR2 FYNNEI. The CDR3 is made up of 12 amino acids. CDR3 residues: CASRGLNTEAFF. In nucleotides, the CDR3 is TGTGCCAGCAGAGGCCTGAACACTGAAGCTTTCTTT.

This chain uses TRBV4-2 with TRBJ1-1; D is ambiguous. The CDR3 consists of 19 residues. CDR1 is LGHNA, CDR2 YNFKEQ, per germline. Trimming stripped 0 bases from V and 4 bases from J, with 24 bases between. The CDR3 DNA sequence: TGTGCCAGCAGCCAAGAACGAGGACCCCTGGGCTTTAAAAGCACTGAAGCTTTCTTT. It encodes CASSQERGPLGFKSTEAFF.

This sequence joins TRBV30 and TRBJ1-4; D may be TRBD1 (6 bases). Germline CDR1 and CDR2: GTSNPN and SVGIG (reference sequence). V was pared by 5 bases and J by 2 bases, with 15 bases between. CDR3 size: 15 residues. CDR3 sequence: CAWGSPTGTNEKLFF. DNA for the CDR3: TGTGCCTGGGGTTCGCCCACAGGGACTAATGAAAAACTGTTTTTT.

The rearrangement links TRBV9 to TRBJ1-2; D perhaps matches TRBD1 (6 bases). V shed 2 bases and J shed 2 bases, with 10 bases lying between them. CDR3 length: 14 amino acids. Germline CDR1 reads SGDLS; CDR2 reads YYNGEE. The CDR3 sequence: CASSVSQGNYGYTF. The CDR3 DNA is TGTGCCAGCAGCGTCTCTCAGGGGAACTATGGCTACACCTTC.

The chain employs TRBV5-4 and TRBJ2-7; D gene unclear. This CDR3 comprises 11 residues. Trimming left V 2 bases short and J 3 bases short, with 3 bases between. The germline gives CDR1 SGHNT, CDR2 YYREEE (reference sequence). The CDR3 protein is CASSLNYEQYF. Here the CDR3 DNA reads TGTGCCAGCAGCTTAAACTACGAGCAGTACTTC.

The gene calls are TRBV7-2 and TRBJ2-1, with D possibly matching TRBD2 (6 bases). The germline V gene has CDR1 SGHTA and CDR2 FQGNSA. CDR3 length: 15 residues. Trimming took 3 bases from V and 5 from J, leaving 14 bases between them. The CDR3 loop is CASSFSGRQNNEQFF. The CDR3 DNA reads as TGTGCCAGCAGCTTCAGTGGGAGGCAAAACAATGAGCAGTTCTTC.

CDR3 sequence (DNA): TGTGCCAGCAGTAAGACAGGGCTCGGGGAGCTGTTTTTT. Amino acid sequence: CASSKTGLGELFF. This sequence joins TRBV11-2 and TRBJ2-2; TRBD1 aligns across 7 bases. Germline CDR1 SGHAT, CDR2 FQNNGV. V lost 6 bases, J lost 7 bases, and 5 bases stayed unmatched. The CDR3 has 13 residues.

The chain employs TRBV21-1 and TRBJ2-1; no DNA check was done on the table's D call, TRBD2. TRBV21-1 is recorded as a pseudogene. The CDR3 runs 15 residues. The CDR3 DNA reads as TGTGCCAGCAGCAAAGGAGCGGTGAACTACAATGAGCAGTTCTTC. Translation: CASSKGAVNYNEQFF.

The chain uses TRBV6-6 and TRBJ2-5; D not resolved. Trimming left V 2 bases short and J 2 bases short, with 9 bases between. This CDR3 has 14 amino acids. Germline V gives CDR1 MNHNY, CDR2 SVGAGI (reference sequence). The CDR3 nucleotides read TGTGCCAGCAGTTACAGGCCAGGTCAAGAGACCCAGTACTTC. Protein sequence: CASSYRPGQETQYF.

The chain carries TRBV6-1 and TRBJ1-1; D is unresolved. V was pared by 11 bases and J by 4 bases, with 23 bases between. Germline V gene sequence: CDR1 MNHNS, CDR2 SASEGT. The CDR3 has 15 residues. CDR3 loop: CAGKDRGLVGTEAFF. The CDR3 nucleotides are TGTGCCGGTAAGGACCGAGGCTTGGTTGGCACTGAAGCTTTCTTT.

This clone appeared once. The J gene is TRBJ2-1, the V gene TRBV6-1; possibly TRBD2 for D (6 bases). The CDR3 totals 15 residues. CDR1 and CDR2 (germline): MNHNS, SASEGT. The V end was cut by 4 bases, the J end by 8 bases, with 18 bases between. CDR3 sequence (DNA): TGTGCCAGCAGTGGGTTTAGCGGCCCTTTGGATGAGCAGTTCTTC. Translated: CASSGFSGPLDEQFF.

The chain uses TRBV5-1 and TRBJ1-3, with unresolved D. CDR3 length: 15 residues. The germline V gene has CDR1 SGHRS and CDR2 YFSETQ. With 4 bases removed from V and 2 bases from J, the gap between germline ends came to 13 bases. CDR3 loop: CASSPTPAAGNTIYF. The CDR3 DNA reads TGCGCCAGCAGCCCAACACCGGCAGCTGGAAACACCATATATTTT.

CDR3 sequence (DNA): TGTGCCAGCTCACCAATAGAAGAGGCGGAGACCCAGTACTTC. Its protein product is CASSPIEEAETQYF. This chain links TRBV18 with TRBJ2-5; D gene unclear. The V gene's germline CDR1 is KGHSH and CDR2 LQKENI. V lost 2 bases to trimming and J lost 5 bases, with 12 bases between them. CDR3 size: 14 residues.

V and J are TRBV19 and TRBJ2-2; the match to TRBD2 covers 8 bases. The CDR3 has 17 amino acids. The V gene end was trimmed by 1 base and the J gene end by 3 bases; junction bases not matched to a gene: 7. CDR1 LNHDA and CDR2 SQIVND come from the germline V gene (reference sequence). CDR3 residues: CASSIAPGGADTGELFF. DNA of the CDR3: TGTGCCAGTAGTATAGCTCCCGGGGGGGCCGACACCGGGGAGCTGTTTTTT. Variable domain in full (rest from reference TRBV19 and TRBJ2-2): DGGITQSPKYLFRKEGQNVTLSCEQNLNHDAMYWYRQDPGQGLRLIYYSQIVNDFQKGDIAEGYSVSREKKESFPLTVTSAQKNPTAFYLCASSIAPGGADTGELFFGEGSRLTVL.